This is a list of T cell receptor beta chains from one sample in a study of Ad26.COV2.S vaccination and SARS-CoV-2 variants. Clones were sequenced by immunoSEQ multiplex PCR, and TCRdb holds only the in-frame ones, with some missing. The sample yields some 500,000 clones, about 88% seen once. The input for sequencing was peripheral blood, taken in a trial of Ad26.COV2.S vaccine versus placebo. Every receptor here comes from a person between 18 and 59 years old who received the Ad26.COV2.S COVID-19 vaccine or a placebo. Each CDR3 is given with its conserved first and last residue. The order of the fields is J gene, V gene, D gene, CDR3 protein. A D gene is named only where the DNA matches it firmly.

J gene: TRBJ2-1; V gene: TRBV7-8; D gene: TRBD2; CDR3 protein: CASSFGLAGGFLGEQFF
J gene: TRBJ2-1; V gene: TRBV4-1; D gene: TRBD2; CDR3 protein: CASSLTGLAGAFSYNEQFF
J gene: TRBJ1-1; V gene: TRBV6-1; D gene: .; CDR3 protein: CASSGGTFLMNTEAFF
J gene: TRBJ1-1; V gene: TRBV5-1; D gene: TRBD1; CDR3 protein: CASSLGQGATEAFF
J gene: TRBJ2-6; V gene: TRBV7-8; D gene: .; CDR3 protein: CASSHRVSGANVLTF
J gene: TRBJ2-1; V gene: TRBV5-1; D gene: .; CDR3 protein: CASTGGSLYNEQFF
J gene: TRBJ2-5; V gene: TRBV6-5; D gene: .; CDR3 protein: CASSWGGPLQETQYF
J gene: TRBJ2-1; V gene: TRBV10-3; D gene: TRBD2; CDR3 protein: CAISDFTNTGGHYNEQFF
J gene: TRBJ1-6; V gene: TRBV30; D gene: .; CDR3 protein: CACCGTSGSPLHF
J gene: TRBJ2-2; V gene: TRBV5-1; D gene: .; CDR3 protein: CASSPRGPQGELRRNTGELFF
J gene: TRBJ2-3; V gene: TRBV5-1; D gene: .; CDR3 protein: CASRRDLDRGQYF
J gene: TRBJ1-5; V gene: TRBV7-6; D gene: .; CDR3 protein: CASSLVQDQPQHF
J gene: TRBJ2-6; V gene: TRBV4-2; D gene: .; CDR3 protein: CASSQDRTGSSGANVLTF
J gene: TRBJ1-3; V gene: TRBV28; D gene: .; CDR3 protein: CASSLQWDSSGNTIYF
J gene: TRBJ1-2; V gene: TRBV28; D gene: TRBD1; CDR3 protein: CASSSPGQTPDGYTF
J gene: TRBJ2-3; V gene: TRBV7-3; D gene: .; CDR3 protein: CASSTGTHTDTQYF
J gene: TRBJ1-5; V gene: TRBV5-5; D gene: .; CDR3 protein: CASSFVGNQPQHF
J gene: TRBJ1-6; V gene: TRBV10-2; D gene: TRBD1; CDR3 protein: CASSESYRGANSPLHF
J gene: TRBJ2-3; V gene: TRBV25-1; D gene: TRBD1; CDR3 protein: CASRVGQDRYF
J gene: TRBJ1-3; V gene: TRBV5-4; D gene: TRBD1; CDR3 protein: CASSLAGTDSGNTIYF
J gene: TRBJ1-2; V gene: TRBV13; D gene: .; CDR3 protein: CASSGTWLDFENEGGYTF
J gene: TRBJ2-1; V gene: TRBV12-5; D gene: .; CDR3 protein: CASGFITRGLAHYNEQFF
J gene: TRBJ2-1; V gene: TRBV2; D gene: TRBD1; CDR3 protein: CASSGELGTGCFF
J gene: TRBJ1-5; V gene: TRBV5-1; D gene: .; CDR3 protein: CASSRDPNQPQHF
J gene: TRBJ1-1; V gene: TRBV10-2; D gene: TRBD1; CDR3 protein: CASSTDRATEAFF
J gene: TRBJ2-3; V gene: TRBV7-2; D gene: .; CDR3 protein: CASSFLRSTDTQYF
J gene: TRBJ2-1; V gene: TRBV7-2; D gene: .; CDR3 protein: CASSLQGGGRYNEQFF
J gene: TRBJ2-1; V gene: TRBV10-3; D gene: TRBD1; CDR3 protein: CAISSGTGTSYNEQFF
J gene: TRBJ2-3; V gene: TRBV5-1; D gene: TRBD1; CDR3 protein: CASSFGDREGDTQYF
J gene: TRBJ2-7; V gene: TRBV7-2; D gene: .; CDR3 protein: CASSVKHGYEQYF
J gene: TRBJ1-1; V gene: TRBV9; D gene: .; CDR3 protein: CASSVAGYTEAFF
J gene: TRBJ1-1; V gene: TRBV5-4; D gene: .; CDR3 protein: CASRDGQTTEAFF
J gene: TRBJ1-2; V gene: TRBV6-2/TRBV6-3; D gene: .; CDR3 protein: CASSYGIRVYGYTF